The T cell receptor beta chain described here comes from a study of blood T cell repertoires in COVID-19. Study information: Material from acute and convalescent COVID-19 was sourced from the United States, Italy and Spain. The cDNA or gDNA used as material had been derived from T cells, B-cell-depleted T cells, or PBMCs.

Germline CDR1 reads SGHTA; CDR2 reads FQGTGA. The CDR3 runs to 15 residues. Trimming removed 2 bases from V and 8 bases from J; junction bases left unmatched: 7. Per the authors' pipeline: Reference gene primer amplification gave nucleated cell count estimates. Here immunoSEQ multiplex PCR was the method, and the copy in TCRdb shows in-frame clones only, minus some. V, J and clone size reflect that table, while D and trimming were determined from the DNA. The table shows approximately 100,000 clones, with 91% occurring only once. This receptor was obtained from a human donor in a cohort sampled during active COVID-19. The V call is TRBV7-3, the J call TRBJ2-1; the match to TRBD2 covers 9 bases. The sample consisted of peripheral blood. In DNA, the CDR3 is TGTGCCAGCAGCTTACGCCGGACTAGCGCTGATGAGCAGTTCTTC. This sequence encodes CASSLRRTSADEQFF.